This TCR beta chain was captured by sequencing in a study of blood T cells in healthy people across ages. Together with a sample-barcoded 5' primer, a J-beta primer mix was included in a second PCR lasting 7 to 11 cycles. TCRdb recomputed calls from the 5' RACE reads with MiXCR, one row per CDR3 protein. The sample records 1,100,000 or so distinct CDR3 sequences, over 35% being singletons. Germline V CDR1 and CDR2: ENHRY, SYGVKD. Trimming stripped 9 bases from V and 2 bases from J, with 10 bases between. The CDR3 covers 12 residues. Specimen: blood. V usage is TRBV10-3 and J usage is TRBJ2-5, with D perhaps TRBD1 (6 bases). The clonotype comes from a woman in her sixties in good health. CDR3 nucleotide sequence: TGTGCCATACAGGGACCTCAAGAGACCCAGTACTTC. It encodes CAIQGPQETQYF.